Below, 14 T cell receptor beta chains from the same sample are listed, as sequenced in a study of CD8 T cells in Susac syndrome. About 0.5 to 1 ug RNA was reverse transcribed with random hexamers. TCRdb re-called the immunoSEQ multiplex PCR reads through MiXCR, storing one row per CDR3 protein. Here the sample spans about 180,000 distinct CDR3 sequences, roughly 94% being singletons. The specimen sequenced was CD4+ T cells from PBMCs. The receptors stem from a human donor with Susac syndrome.

The CDR3 is CASSVGPTGAETQYF. CDR3 DNA: TGTGCCAGCAGCGTAGGTCCGACAGGCGCGGAGACCCAGTACTTC. The genes are TRBV9 and TRBJ2-5; a weak D match, TRBD1 (6 bases). Germline V gene data show CDR1 as SGDLS and CDR2 as YYNGEE. With 0 bases removed from V and 5 bases from J, the gap between germline ends came to 14 bases. The CDR3 covers 15 residues.

V usage is TRBV2 and J usage is TRBJ2-1; 13 bases agree with TRBD2. CDR3 length: 15 residues. With 7 bases clipped from V and 7 bases from J, the junction kept 7 bases outside the gene matches. Looked up from germline, CDR1 is SNHLY and CDR2 is FYNNEI. The CDR3 coding sequence is TGTGCCAGCACAAGAAGGACTAGCGGGAGAAATGAGCAGTTCTTC. Protein: CASTRRTSGRNEQFF. The variable domain in full, with the rest retrieved from reference TRBV2 and TRBJ2-1, is EPEVTQTPSHQVTQMGQEVILRCVPISNHLYFYWYRQILGQKVEFLVSFYNNEISEKSEIFDDQFSVERPDGSNFTLKIRSTKLEDSAMYFCASTRRTSGRNEQFFGPGTRLTVL.

V usage is TRBV12-3 or TRBV12-4 and J usage is TRBJ2-2; D gene ambiguous. Trimming took 3 bases from V and 1 from J, leaving 6 bases between them. The CDR3 consists of 14 residues. CDR3 amino acids: CASSFGQNTGELFF. CDR3 bases: TGTGCCAGCAGTTTCGGCCAGAACACCGGGGAGCTGTTTTTT.

J is TRBJ2-7 and V is TRBV25-1, with 9 nucleotides matching TRBD1. The V segment lost 5 bases and the J segment 3 bases; nucleotides outside the gene matches: 14. The CDR3 is made up of 17 amino acids. Germline lookup yields CDR1 MGHDK and CDR2 SYGVNS. The CDR3 reads CASSPTTGGPEGYEQYF. As DNA, the CDR3 is TGTGCCAGCAGTCCCACTACAGGGGGCCCCGAGGGCTACGAGCAGTACTTC.

The chain is built from TRBV30 and TRBJ2-2; maybe TRBD2 (6 bases). Germline lookup yields CDR1 GTSNPN and CDR2 SVGIG (reference sequence). This CDR3 spans 15 amino acids. V dropped 4 bases and J dropped 7 bases, with 19 bases sitting between them. CDR3 DNA: TGTGCCTGGAAGGAGGGAGTGGAGTTAGGCGGGGAGCTGTTTTTT. Protein product: CAWKEGVELGGELFF.

The chain carries TRBV12-3 or TRBV12-4 and TRBJ1-2; 8 bases align to TRBD1. The CDR3 is 14 residues long. V shed 5 bases, J shed 4 bases, and the junction held 6 bases outside the gene matches. The CDR3 reads CASSPGTGPYGYTF. The CDR3 nucleotides read TGTGCCAGCAGTCCCGGGACAGGTCCCTATGGCTACACCTTC.

The V and J genes are TRBV18 and TRBJ1-1, with TRBD1 matching over 7 bases. Per the germline V gene, CDR1 is KGHSH and CDR2 is LQKENI. V gave up 10 bases and J gave up 2 bases; unmatched junction bases: 7. The CDR3 is 13 amino acids. The CDR3 spells CATAGQVNTEAFF. The CDR3 DNA sequence: TGTGCCACTGCAGGACAGGTCAACACTGAAGCTTTCTTT.

The rearrangement uses TRBV27 and TRBJ2-7; D possibly uses TRBD1 or TRBD2 (5 bases each). The germline CDR1 and CDR2 sequences are MNHEY and SMNVEV (reference sequence). The CDR3 runs to 12 residues. Deletions cut 4 bases from V and 8 bases from J, with 12 bases between. The CDR3 sequence is CASSWDPGQQYF. The DNA of the CDR3 is TGTGCCAGCAGTTGGGACCCCGGACAGCAGTACTTC.

This rearrangement joins TRBV20-1 to TRBJ1-5; a possible D gene is TRBD1 (6 bases). CDR1 and CDR2 from the germline V gene are DFQATT and SNEGSKA (reference sequence). V lost 0 bases, J lost 7 bases, and 16 bases lay in between. The CDR3 spans 15 residues. The CDR3, as DNA: TGCAGTGCTAGAGATCGGCGGGGGGCTGAACAGCCCCAGCATTTT. Amino acids: CSARDRRGAEQPQHF.

The genes are TRBV29-1 and TRBJ2-3; TRBD2 matches 9 bases. Germline V lookup: CDR1 SQVTM, CDR2 ANQGSEA. With 3 bases clipped from V and 0 bases from J, the junction kept 7 bases outside the gene matches. This CDR3 has 16 amino acids. The CDR3: CSVEHGLAGSTDTQYF. The CDR3 DNA reads as TGCAGCGTTGAGCACGGGCTAGCGGGAAGCACAGATACGCAGTATTTT.

The chain carries TRBV7-9 and TRBJ2-7, with D unclear. The CDR3 covers 13 residues. V lost 2 bases, J lost 6 bases, and 11 bases lay in between. The germline V gene encodes CDR1 SEHNR and CDR2 FQNEAQ (reference sequence). The CDR3 here is CASSLPLSSEQYF. In DNA form, the CDR3 reads TGTGCCAGCAGCTTACCTCTCTCAAGCGAGCAGTACTTC.

This clonotype showed up just a few times. The genes are TRBV6-5 and TRBJ2-3; D gene unclear. Per the germline V gene, CDR1 is MNHEY and CDR2 is SVGAGI. The ends were cut back, 2 bases at V and 1 base at J, with 4 bases in the middle. The CDR3 totals 13 residues. The CDR3, as DNA: TGTGCCAGCAGTTACGGCGGCACAGATACGCAGTATTTT. Translated: CASSYGGTDTQYF.

The chain combines TRBV30 with TRBJ2-7; D is possibly TRBD1 (5 bases). Germline lookup yields CDR1 GTSNPN and CDR2 SVGIG (reference sequence). CDR3 length: 12 amino acids. Trimming removed 1 base at V and 6 bases at J, with 10 bases between. Written as DNA, the CDR3 is TGTGCCTGGAGTGACAACAGGCCCGAGCAGTACTTC. Translated, it gives CAWSDNRPEQYF.

The rearrangement joins TRBV5-6 to TRBJ1-2; 10 nucleotides agree with TRBD1. The junction had 3 bases not matched to a gene; V was cut back by 3 bases and J by 4 bases. The germline CDR1 and CDR2 sequences are SGHDT and YYEEEE. This CDR3 has 14 residues. The CDR3 is CASSSGDRGYGYTF. CDR3 DNA: TGTGCCAGCAGCTCAGGGGACAGGGGCTATGGCTACACCTTC. Drawing the rest from reference TRBV5-6 and TRBJ1-2, the complete variable domain is DAGVTQSPTHLIKTRGQQVTLRCSPKSGHDTVSWYQQALGQGPQFIFQYYEEEERQRGNFPDRFSGHQFPNYSSELNVNALLLGDSALYLCASSSGDRGYGYTFGSGTRLTVV.